Each of the 5 T cell receptor beta chains below was sequenced from the same sample in a study of OX40 agonist ivuxolimab in advanced cancers. The data were produced by immunoSEQ multiplex PCR, yet TCRdb's version contains in-frame clones alone and is incomplete. The top ten hold approximately 1.1% of the sample, which has roughly 99,000 clones, approximately 90% seen once. The sequenced sample was CD4+ or CD8+ T cells sorted from blood, obtained in a trial of the OX40 agonist ivuxolimab. These receptors came from an adult with an advanced solid tumor such as melanoma, head and neck, liver or kidney cancer.

The V and J genes are TRBV28 and TRBJ1-2; 8 positions match TRBD1. Germline lookup yields CDR1 MDHEN and CDR2 SYDVKM. Germline trimming cut 5 bases from V and 3 bases from J; bases unmatched to any gene: 8. CDR3 length: 15 amino acids. The CDR3 region is CASSSPTGVHYGYTF. The CDR3 DNA reads TGTGCCAGCAGTAGCCCGACAGGGGTACACTATGGCTACACCTTC.

The chain is built from TRBV7-9 and TRBJ1-2, with a tentative D call TRBD1 (6 bases). Germline values: CDR1 SEHNR, CDR2 FQNEAQ (reference sequence). Deletions cut 5 bases from V and 8 bases from J, with 12 bases between. The CDR3 is 12 residues long. The CDR3 protein is CASSPQGFGYTF. The CDR3 coding sequence is TGTGCCAGCAGCCCACAGGGCTTCGGCTACACCTTC.

CDR3 sequence (DNA): TGCGCCAGCAGCTCCCGAAGAGACAGAGGCAATGAGCAGTTCTTC. Protein: CASSSRRDRGNEQFF. This rearrangement joins TRBV4-3 to TRBJ2-1, with TRBD1 as a possible D gene (5 bases). Germline V gene lookup returns CDR1 LGHNA and CDR2 YSLEER. This CDR3 contains 15 residues. V was pared by 5 bases and J by 6 bases, with 17 bases between.

V is TRBV5-6 and J is TRBJ2-1; 9 bases agree with TRBD2. CDR3 size: 15 residues. Germline V lookup: CDR1 SGHDT, CDR2 YYEEEE. V was clipped by 2 bases and J by 9 bases; unmatched bases: 9. CDR3 amino acids: CASSFSGGSTTEQFF. The CDR3 coding sequence is TGTGCCAGCAGCTTTAGCGGGGGCTCTACTACTGAGCAGTTCTTC.

V gene TRBV5-1 combines with J gene TRBJ2-1; TRBD2 is a possible D gene (5 bases). Trimming pared 0 bases from V and 6 bases from J, leaving 10 bases between. The germline CDR1 and CDR2 sequences are SGHRS and YFSETQ. The CDR3 is made up of 14 amino acids. CDR3 sequence (DNA): TGCGCCAGCAGCTTGGTGCCTAGCAGCAATGAGCAGTTCTTC. Its translation: CASSLVPSSNEQFF. Full variable domain (rest looked up from reference TRBV5-1 and TRBJ2-1): KAGVTQTPRYLIKTRGQQVTLSCSPISGHRSVSWYQQTPGQGLQFLFEYFSETQRNKGNFPGRFSGRQFSNSRSEMNVSTLELGDSALYLCASSLVPSSNEQFFGPGTRLTVL.